The rows below give T cell receptor beta chains drawn from one sample of a study of T cells in Graves' hyperthyroidism and ophthalmopathy. TCRdb fed the multiplex PCR reads into MiXCR, producing one record per CDR3 protein. The sample records around 480,000 distinct CDR3 sequences, around 14% being singletons. Sequencing was performed on blood. The receptor set was obtained from a woman aged 18 to 35 with Graves' hyperthyroidism. Both conserved end residues are part of each CDR3. Fields, in order: D gene, V gene, J gene, clone size, CDR3 length, CDR3 DNA, CDR3 protein. The D gene is left open where the match is weak. The listing skips clone size in some rows; elsewhere it reads once, few, many or a size class.

d_call: .; v_call: TRBV12-3/TRBV12-4; j_call: TRBJ1-2; clone_size: many; cdr3_length: 16; cdr3_nt: TGTGCCAGCAGCCGCACGGGGGGGGAGGGTCTGGGTGGCTACACCTTC; cdr3_aa: CASSRTGGEGLGGYTF
d_call: TRBD2; v_call: TRBV29-1; j_call: TRBJ2-4; clone_size: many; cdr3_length: 15; cdr3_nt: TGCAGCGTTGAAGATAAGTACGGTTGGGGGGGCATTCAGTACTTC; cdr3_aa: CSVEDKYGWGGIQYF
d_call: .; v_call: TRBV11-2; j_call: TRBJ2-3; clone_size: many; cdr3_length: 12; cdr3_nt: TGTGCCAGCAGACGCACTAGGGATACGCAGTATTTT; cdr3_aa: CASRRTRDTQYF
d_call: .; v_call: TRBV3-1; j_call: TRBJ1-6; clone_size: .; cdr3_length: 17; cdr3_nt: TGTGCCAGCAGCCGGGAAGCGGGGGTTCCCTATAATTCACCCCTCCACTTT; cdr3_aa: CASSREAGVPYNSPLHF
d_call: TRBD2; v_call: TRBV4-2; j_call: TRBJ2-1; clone_size: few; cdr3_length: 17; cdr3_nt: TGTGCCAGCAGCCAAACAATGACTAGCGGGTTCCACAATGAGCAGTTCTTC; cdr3_aa: CASSQTMTSGFHNEQFF
d_call: TRBD1; v_call: TRBV18; j_call: TRBJ2-7; clone_size: many; cdr3_length: 16; cdr3_nt: TGTGCCAGCTCACAAATATTGGGGACAGGGGTCTACGAGCAGTACTTC; cdr3_aa: CASSQILGTGVYEQYF
d_call: TRBD2; v_call: TRBV11-3; j_call: TRBJ2-1; clone_size: many; cdr3_length: 15; cdr3_nt: TGTGCCAGCAGCATACTAGCGGGATTTGACAATGAGCAGTTCTTC; cdr3_aa: CASSILAGFDNEQFF
d_call: TRBD1; v_call: TRBV5-5; j_call: TRBJ1-2; clone_size: few; cdr3_length: 15; cdr3_nt: TGTGCCAGCAGCACGACAGGGCGGGAGGGAAATGGCTACACCTTC; cdr3_aa: CASSTTGREGNGYTF
d_call: .; v_call: TRBV7-9; j_call: TRBJ1-2; clone_size: .; cdr3_length: 16; cdr3_nt: TGTGCCAGCAGCTTAGACGGGGGAGCAGGTCGCGGCGGCTACACCTTC; cdr3_aa: CASSLDGGAGRGGYTF
d_call: .; v_call: TRBV28; j_call: TRBJ1-2; clone_size: many; cdr3_length: 14; cdr3_nt: TGTGCCAGCAGTTTACCATCGAGTAGGGGTGGCTACACCTTC; cdr3_aa: CASSLPSSRGGYTF
d_call: .; v_call: TRBV7-9; j_call: TRBJ1-2; clone_size: many; cdr3_length: 16; cdr3_nt: TGTGCCAGCAGCTTATGGACACCTACGACTAACTATGGCTACACCTTC; cdr3_aa: CASSLWTPTTNYGYTF
d_call: .; v_call: TRBV10-3; j_call: TRBJ2-1; clone_size: .; cdr3_length: 12; cdr3_nt: TGTGCCATAAACACTCAGGGGTACGAGCAGTTCTTC; cdr3_aa: CAINTQGYEQFF
d_call: .; v_call: TRBV3-1; j_call: TRBJ1-6; clone_size: many; cdr3_length: 13; cdr3_nt: TGTGCCAGCAGCCGTCGGACGGATTCACCCCTCCACTTT; cdr3_aa: CASSRRTDSPLHF
d_call: TRBD2; v_call: TRBV7-2; j_call: TRBJ2-4; clone_size: few; cdr3_length: 15; cdr3_nt: TGTGCCAGCAGCCTGAGCTCTAGCGGGGAAAACATTCAGTACTTC; cdr3_aa: CASSLSSSGENIQYF
d_call: TRBD1; v_call: TRBV19; j_call: TRBJ2-4; clone_size: .; cdr3_length: 14; cdr3_nt: TGTGCCAGTAGCGCACAGGGGGCCCGTAACATTCAGTACTTC; cdr3_aa: CASSAQGARNIQYF
d_call: .; v_call: TRBV30; j_call: TRBJ1-2; clone_size: many; cdr3_length: 11; cdr3_nt: TGTGCCTGGGAACGCCCGTATGGCTACACCTTC; cdr3_aa: CAWERPYGYTF
d_call: .; v_call: TRBV12-3/TRBV12-4; j_call: TRBJ1-2; clone_size: many; cdr3_length: 14; cdr3_nt: TGTGCCAGCAGGCCCTCGGGCGGCAACTATGGCTACACCTTC; cdr3_aa: CASRPSGGNYGYTF
d_call: TRBD1; v_call: TRBV3-1; j_call: TRBJ1-5; clone_size: .; cdr3_length: 16; cdr3_nt: TGTGCCAGCAGCCAGGCTTCCACAGGGGGCAATCAGCCCCAGCATTTT; cdr3_aa: CASSQASTGGNQPQHF
d_call: .; v_call: TRBV19; j_call: TRBJ1-5; clone_size: few; cdr3_length: 14; cdr3_nt: TGTGCCAGTATAAGTCGGACAAGGGATCAGCCCCAGCATTTT; cdr3_aa: CASISRTRDQPQHF
d_call: .; v_call: TRBV5-1; j_call: TRBJ1-5; clone_size: many; cdr3_length: 15; cdr3_nt: TGCGCCAGCAGCCTGGGGGAAGCAGGGAGACAGCCCCAGCATTTT; cdr3_aa: CASSLGEAGRQPQHF
d_call: TRBD1; v_call: TRBV18; j_call: TRBJ1-3; clone_size: few; cdr3_length: 16; cdr3_nt: TGTGCCAGCTCACCTCTGACAGGGAGAAGGGGAAACACCATATATTTT; cdr3_aa: CASSPLTGRRGNTIYF
d_call: TRBD2; v_call: TRBV11-3; j_call: TRBJ2-5; clone_size: .; cdr3_length: 14; cdr3_nt: TGTGCCAGCAGCCTCGCTGCGGGAGAGGAGACCCAGTACTTC; cdr3_aa: CASSLAAGEETQYF
d_call: TRBD1; v_call: TRBV11-3; j_call: TRBJ1-4; clone_size: many; cdr3_length: 15; cdr3_nt: TGTGCCAGCAGCTTAGCGGGCAGGGGGAATGAAAAACTGTTTTTT; cdr3_aa: CASSLAGRGNEKLFF
d_call: TRBD2; v_call: TRBV7-9; j_call: TRBJ2-3; clone_size: .; cdr3_length: 17; cdr3_nt: TGTGCCAGCAGCTCTACCGGACTAGCGGGAGCGAAGGATACGCAGTATTTT; cdr3_aa: CASSSTGLAGAKDTQYF
d_call: .; v_call: TRBV2; j_call: TRBJ2-1; clone_size: many; cdr3_length: 16; cdr3_nt: TGTGCCAGCAACACTGCGGGGAGAAGCTCCTACAATGAGCAGTTCTTC; cdr3_aa: CASNTAGRSSYNEQFF
d_call: .; v_call: TRBV2; j_call: TRBJ2-2; clone_size: .; cdr3_length: 15; cdr3_nt: TGTGCCAGCAGTGCCATAGAGGGGGGCACCGGGGAGCTGTTTTTT; cdr3_aa: CASSAIEGGTGELFF
d_call: .; v_call: TRBV4-1; j_call: TRBJ2-5; clone_size: few; cdr3_length: 14; cdr3_nt: TGCGCCAGCAGCCAACCCGGACAGCAAGAGACCCAGTACTTC; cdr3_aa: CASSQPGQQETQYF
d_call: .; v_call: TRBV4-2; j_call: TRBJ1-1; clone_size: few; cdr3_length: 15; cdr3_nt: TGTGCCAGCAGCCAAGACGGGTCGGAGAACACTGAAGCTTTCTTT; cdr3_aa: CASSQDGSENTEAFF
d_call: .; v_call: TRBV7-3; j_call: TRBJ2-2; clone_size: few; cdr3_length: 13; cdr3_nt: TGTGCCAGCAGCCCCAAACCCGGCGGGGAGCTGTTTTTT; cdr3_aa: CASSPKPGGELFF
d_call: TRBD1; v_call: TRBV20-1; j_call: TRBJ2-1; clone_size: many; cdr3_length: 14; cdr3_nt: TGCAGTGCTAGAGATCGACAGGGGGTCAATGAGCAGTTCTTC; cdr3_aa: CSARDRQGVNEQFF
d_call: .; v_call: TRBV11-1; j_call: TRBJ2-1; clone_size: many; cdr3_length: 12; cdr3_nt: TGTGCCAGCAGCTCACAGCGAAATGAGCAGTTCTTC; cdr3_aa: CASSSQRNEQFF
d_call: TRBD1; v_call: TRBV13; j_call: TRBJ1-4; clone_size: few; cdr3_length: 21; cdr3_nt: TGTGCCAGCAGCTTTAGGGGCTTCCCACGTCTACGGACAGGGCGTGATGAAAAACTGTTTTTT; cdr3_aa: CASSFRGFPRLRTGRDEKLFF
d_call: TRBD1; v_call: TRBV2; j_call: TRBJ1-4; clone_size: .; cdr3_length: 14; cdr3_nt: TGTGCCAGCAAACCGGGACAGGGGAGTGAAAAACTGTTTTTT; cdr3_aa: CASKPGQGSEKLFF
d_call: .; v_call: TRBV19; j_call: TRBJ1-1; clone_size: .; cdr3_length: 15; cdr3_nt: TGTGCCAGTAGTATATTTCGGGGCAAGAACACTGAAGCTTTCTTT; cdr3_aa: CASSIFRGKNTEAFF
d_call: TRBD2; v_call: TRBV9; j_call: TRBJ2-1; clone_size: .; cdr3_length: 16; cdr3_nt: TGTGCCAGCAGCGCCTCGGGGACTAGTGCCTACAATGAGCAGTTCTTC; cdr3_aa: CASSASGTSAYNEQFF
d_call: .; v_call: TRBV28; j_call: TRBJ2-3; clone_size: few; cdr3_length: 14; cdr3_nt: TGTGCCAGTGAGGGGGGGGTGAGCCCAGATACGCAGTATTTT; cdr3_aa: CASEGGVSPDTQYF
d_call: TRBD2; v_call: TRBV9; j_call: TRBJ2-1; clone_size: .; cdr3_length: 17; cdr3_nt: TGTGCCAGCAGCGCTTGGAGTGGACTAGCGGGCAACAATGAGCAGTTCTTC; cdr3_aa: CASSAWSGLAGNNEQFF
d_call: TRBD2; v_call: TRBV6-1; j_call: TRBJ2-4; clone_size: .; cdr3_length: 18; cdr3_nt: TGTGCCAGCACTACCCGGAGCGGGAGCGGACTAGCCAAAAACATTCAGTACTTC; cdr3_aa: CASTTRSGSGLAKNIQYF
d_call: TRBD1; v_call: TRBV7-3; j_call: TRBJ2-6; clone_size: .; cdr3_length: 18; cdr3_nt: TGTGCCAGCAGCTACTCCGGGACAGCAGACTCTGGGGCCAACGTCCTGACTTTC; cdr3_aa: CASSYSGTADSGANVLTF
d_call: TRBD1; v_call: TRBV11-3; j_call: TRBJ1-1; clone_size: many; cdr3_length: 15; cdr3_nt: TGTGCCAGCAGCCCCCGGGGACAGGGGAGCACTGAAGCTTTCTTT; cdr3_aa: CASSPRGQGSTEAFF
d_call: .; v_call: TRBV11-1; j_call: TRBJ1-2; clone_size: many; cdr3_length: 14; cdr3_nt: TGTGCCAGCAGCTTAGACGACCACCTCTATGGCTACACCTTC; cdr3_aa: CASSLDDHLYGYTF